These T cell receptor beta chains were read from a single sample in a study of regulatory T cells in long-lasting Graves disease. In TCRdb, the multiplex PCR reads were re-called with MiXCR into one record per CDR3 protein. The table lists roughly 560,000 distinct CDR3 sequences, 15% to 20% of them singletons. These data are also associated with another study on T cells in Graves' hyperthyroidism and ophthalmopathy.

The source was peripheral blood mononuclear cells (PBMCs), collected at new diagnosis, from a patient treated with antithyroid drugs. All receptors come from a woman aged 35-60 years with Graves disease. Each CDR3 is given with its conserved first and last residue. Fields, in order: clone size, D gene, V gene, J gene, CDR3 protein, CDR3 DNA. A D gene is named only where the DNA matches it firmly. Clone size is not always given. Where it is, it says once, few, many or a class for expanded clones.

>many|.|TRBV7-3|TRBJ2-3
CASSIKGGGHYTDTQYF
TGTGCCAGCAGCATCAAAGGGGGGGGACACTACACAGATACGCAGTATTTT
>.|TRBD2|TRBV18|TRBJ2-4
CASSSGLALAKNIQYF
TGTGCCAGCTCATCAGGACTAGCTTTAGCCAAAAACATTCAGTACTTC
>many|.|TRBV11-3|TRBJ2-7
CASSRWRDPVYEQYF
TGTGCCAGCAGCCGGTGGCGGGACCCCGTTTACGAGCAGTACTTC
>many|.|TRBV3-1|TRBJ1-1
CASSTPPAPEAFF
TGTGCCAGCAGCACCCCCCCTGCCCCTGAAGCTTTCTTT
>many|.|TRBV2|TRBJ1-1
CASERDTEAFF
TGTGCCAGCGAGCGGGACACTGAAGCTTTCTTT
>many|.|TRBV12-3/TRBV12-4|TRBJ1-1
CASRDPGFNTEAFF
TGTGCCAGCAGGGATCCGGGATTTAACACTGAAGCTTTCTTT
>few|TRBD1|TRBV24-1|TRBJ2-4
CATSDPGQGGYF
TGTGCCACCAGTGATCCCGGACAGGGTGGGTACTTC
>few|.|TRBV30|TRBJ1-3
CAWHMDSGNTIYF
TGTGCCTGGCACATGGACTCTGGAAACACCATATATTTT
>many|TRBD1|TRBV2|TRBJ1-6
CARTGKGSYNSPLHF
TGTGCCAGGACAGGGAAGGGCTCCTATAATTCACCCCTCCACTTT
>.|.|TRBV12-3/TRBV12-4|TRBJ1-2
CASRAVQGYTF
TGTGCCAGCAGGGCAGTGCAGGGCTACACCTTC
>many|TRBD2|TRBV29-1|TRBJ2-5
CSADRLAGYQETQYF
TGCAGCGCCGACCGACTAGCGGGGTACCAAGAGACCCAGTACTTC
>many|.|TRBV18|TRBJ1-1
CASSSTGLNTEAFF
TGTGCCAGCAGTTCGACAGGACTGAACACTGAAGCTTTCTTT
>many|.|TRBV12-3/TRBV12-4|TRBJ2-3
CASSFAGAGDTQYF
TGTGCCAGCAGTTTTGCGGGGGCGGGAGATACGCAGTATTTT
>many|.|TRBV6-9|TRBJ2-5
CASSYSWGETQYF
TGTGCCAGCAGTTACTCCTGGGGAGAGACCCAGTACTTC
>few|.|TRBV10-3|TRBJ1-3
CAITQSSGNTIYF
TGTGCCATCACCCAGAGCTCTGGAAACACCATATATTTT
>many|.|TRBV11-2|TRBJ1-1
CASSLGGGSWAEAFF
TGTGCCAGCAGCTTAGGAGGGGGGAGTTGGGCTGAAGCTTTCTTT
>few|.|TRBV19|TRBJ2-1
CASIGGNSYNEQFF
TGTGCCAGTATTGGGGGGAACTCCTACAATGAGCAGTTCTTC
>many|TRBD2|TRBV2|TRBJ2-1
CARQGAGGPYEQFF
TGTGCCAGGCAGGGAGCGGGGGGGCCCTATGAGCAGTTCTTC
>many|.|TRBV6-2/TRBV6-3|TRBJ1-1
CASSEAGHEAFF
TGTGCCAGCAGTGAAGCGGGGCATGAAGCTTTCTTT
>.|.|TRBV7-3|TRBJ1-1
CASSLSRGKNTEAFF
TGTGCCAGCAGCTTGTCGAGGGGGAAGAACACTGAAGCTTTCTTT
>few|TRBD1|TRBV6-1|TRBJ1-5
CASSDPGGRWQPQHF
TGTGCCAGCAGTGACCCAGGGGGCCGGTGGCAGCCCCAGCATTTT
>many|TRBD1|TRBV5-1|TRBJ2-7
CASSLEPGTGAYEQYF
TGCGCCAGCAGCTTGGAGCCCGGGACAGGGGCGTACGAGCAGTACTTC
>many|.|TRBV9|TRBJ2-3
CASSVASAGPSDTQYF
TGTGCCAGCAGCGTAGCTTCGGCCGGCCCCTCAGATACGCAGTATTTT
>.|TRBD2|TRBV6-2/TRBV6-3|TRBJ2-1
CASSAGTSGINEQFF
TGTGCCAGCAGTGCCGGGACTAGCGGGATCAATGAGCAGTTCTTC